This T cell receptor (beta chain) appears in the sequencing data of a study of control samples from healthy donors and cancer patients (dated by TCRdb to 2019 to 2021). At the junction V is shortened by 3 bases and J by 2 bases, with 7 bases in between. The CDR3 runs 13 amino acids, cysteine and phenylalanine included. The entry retains the CDR3 DNA only, 39 bases that are in frame from base 1. The germline V gene yields SGHRS for CDR1 and YFSETQ for CDR2. The library was made by the immunoSEQ multiplex PCR assay. The table was pulled from immuneACCESS by TCRdb, which kept in-frame rearrangements only. Such tables lose some clones; where checked, under half of the loss comes from unresolved V genes, and the rest has no known cause. This sample holds more than 150,000 clones; roughly nine tenths were observed only once. 0.68% of the sample is held by the ten biggest clonotypes. A word on this clone: Its antigen has not been determined. Base qualities were left out, and no much larger clone turns up one base away.

The sequence was collected from a woman in her twenties or thirties in good health. Here the chain combines TRBV5-1 and TRBJ2-3, with the D gene too uncertain to name. The sequenced sample consisted of blood. The nucleotide sequence is given as TGCGCCAGCAGCTCGGACGCCACAGATACGCAGTATTTT. Its protein is CASSSDATDTQYF.